A selection of T cell receptor beta chains follows, all from one sample in a study of tumor-infiltrating lymphocytes in primary liver carcinoma. TCRdb independently ran MiXCR on the multiplex PCR reads; one entry per CDR3 protein. Of approximately 330,000 distinct CDR3 sequences listed, almost 65% are singletons. Sequenced input: peripheral blood. The receptors were sampled from a man between 35 and 55 years old with primary liver carcinoma and hepatitis B virus infection. Both conserved end residues are part of each CDR3. A D gene is named only where the DNA matches it firmly. Not every row has a clone size; where given, it reads once, few, many or a size class.

V gene: TRBV11-2
D gene: -
J gene: TRBJ2-7
clone size: -
CDR3 DNA: TGCGCCAGCAGCTTAGGGTCTCACTACGGGCAGTACTTC
CDR3 protein: CASSLGSHYGQYF

V gene: TRBV11-2
D gene: TRBD1
J gene: TRBJ2-5
clone size: -
CDR3 DNA: TGTGCCCGCAACTTTCGGACAGGGGGAGAGACCCAGTACTTC
CDR3 protein: CARNFRTGGETQYF

V gene: TRBV11-1
D gene: -
J gene: TRBJ2-2
clone size: -
CDR3 DNA: TGTGCCAGCAGCCCCAAGAACGCTGGGGTAGATGGGGACACCGGGGAGCTGTTTTTT
CDR3 protein: CASSPKNAGVDGDTGELFF

V gene: TRBV28
D gene: -
J gene: TRBJ2-1
clone size: few
CDR3 DNA: TGTGCCAGCAGACGGGGGAAAGGTGGCAATGAGCAGTTCTTC
CDR3 protein: CASRRGKGGNEQFF

V gene: TRBV10-3
D gene: -
J gene: TRBJ2-1
clone size: few
CDR3 DNA: TGTGCCATCAGTGAGTATCCTAGCGAGAACAATGAGCAGTTCTTC
CDR3 protein: CAISEYPSENNEQFF

V gene: TRBV11-2
D gene: -
J gene: TRBJ2-7
clone size: once
CDR3 DNA: TGTGCCAGCAGCTTGAGGGGGAACCTCTACGAGCAGTACTTC
CDR3 protein: CASSLRGNLYEQYF

V gene: TRBV11-2
D gene: -
J gene: TRBJ2-2
clone size: -
CDR3 DNA: TGCGCCAGCAGCCCGTCGGACGGGGAGCCGTTTTTT
CDR3 protein: CASSPSDGEPFF

V gene: TRBV28
D gene: -
J gene: TRBJ2-5
clone size: -
CDR3 DNA: TGTGCCAGCAGTTCAGCAGGCGCCGGACAAGAGACCCAGTACTTC
CDR3 protein: CASSSAGAGQETQYF

V gene: TRBV5-6
D gene: TRBD2
J gene: TRBJ2-7
clone size: -
CDR3 DNA: TGTGCCAGCATCCAAGGGACTAGCGGGACCTACGAGCAGTACTTC
CDR3 protein: CASIQGTSGTYEQYF

V gene: TRBV7-9
D gene: TRBD2
J gene: TRBJ2-7
clone size: few
CDR3 DNA: TGTGTCAGCAGCCGCGGGACTAGCGGCTCCTACGAGCAGTACTTC
CDR3 protein: CVSSRGTSGSYEQYF

V gene: TRBV11-1
D gene: TRBD1
J gene: TRBJ2-1
clone size: -
CDR3 DNA: TGTGTCACCAGCTTGACCTCCCCGGGACAGGGTAACGATGAGCAGTTCTTC
CDR3 protein: CVTSLTSPGQGNDEQFF

V gene: TRBV5-6
D gene: -
J gene: TRBJ1-6
clone size: many
CDR3 DNA: TGTGCCAGCAGCTTGACGGGGTCACCCCTCCACTTT
CDR3 protein: CASSLTGSPLHF

V gene: TRBV11-2
D gene: -
J gene: TRBJ2-1
clone size: -
CDR3 DNA: TGTGCCAGCAGCTTTCGTCTAGTGGGGGATGAGCAGTCCTTC
CDR3 protein: CASSFRLVGDEQSF

V gene: TRBV6-6
D gene: TRBD2
J gene: TRBJ2-4
clone size: -
CDR3 DNA: TGTGCCAGCAGTTACTTAGGACTAGCGGGAGCCCACCTACTAGCCAAAAACATTCAGTACTTC
CDR3 protein: CASSYLGLAGAHLLAKNIQYF

V gene: TRBV6-2/TRBV6-3
D gene: -
J gene: TRBJ2-6
clone size: -
CDR3 DNA: TGTGCCAGCAGTTTATCCGGGAGCTCTGGGGCCAACGTCCTGACTTTC
CDR3 protein: CASSLSGSSGANVLTF